Each of the 22 T cell receptor beta chains below was sequenced from the same sample in a study of blood T cell repertoires in COVID-19. Clones were read by immunoSEQ multiplex PCR, and TCRdb kept only the in-frame ones, dropping some. The sample contains 170,000 or so clones, approximately 80% of which appear only once. Sequencing used PBMCs or T cells enriched from blood (not recorded which). The receptors derive from a woman between 50 and 59 years old who had recovered from COVID-19.

This clone was recorded a few times. J is TRBJ2-1 and V is TRBV4-2, with 14 bases identical to TRBD2. V lost 0 bases and J lost 5; bases outside the gene matches: 3. The CDR3 is 17 residues long. CDR1 is LGHNA, CDR2 YNFKEQ, per germline. This CDR3 reads CASSQDGTSGSHNEQFF. The CDR3 bases are TGTGCCAGCAGCCAAGATGGGACTAGCGGGAGCCACAATGAGCAGTTCTTC.

This clone was seen a handful of times. The chain combines TRBV6-1 with TRBJ2-2, with D perhaps TRBD1 (6 bases). CDR1 MNHNS and CDR2 SASEGT come from the germline V gene. This CDR3 region has 11 residues. The V end was cut by 3 bases, the J end by 14 bases, with 10 bases between. CDR3 residues: CASSDRGNLFF. CDR3 DNA: TGTGCCAGCAGTGACAGGGGAAATCTGTTTTTT.

This chain joins TRBV2 and TRBJ2-3; 11 positions match TRBD2. Per the germline V gene, CDR1 is SNHLY and CDR2 is FYNNEI. With V trimmed by 5 bases and J by 5 bases, 12 bases remained unmatched. CDR3 size: 17 residues. The CDR3, as DNA: TGTGCCAGCAGTCCGGGACTAGCGGTCCTGAGGGGAGATACGCAGTATTTT. Its protein is CASSPGLAVLRGDTQYF.

The chain links TRBV9 to TRBJ1-1; D remains unclear. Between the trimmed V and J ends, which lost 3 bases and 0 bases, there was a span of 12 bases. From germline, CDR1 is SGDLS and CDR2 YYNGEE. The CDR3 runs 15 residues. The CDR3 protein is CASSATASMNTEAFF. In DNA, the CDR3 is TGTGCCAGCAGCGCTACAGCCTCGATGAACACTGAAGCTTTCTTT. The entire variable domain, with the rest obtained from reference TRBV9 and TRBJ1-1, is as follows: DSGVTQTPKHLITATGQRVTLRCSPRSGDLSVYWYQQSLDQGLQFLIQYYNGEERAKGNILERFSAQQFPDLHSELNLSSLELGDSALYFCASSATASMNTEAFFGQGTRLTVV.

The chain combines TRBV5-5 with TRBJ2-7; D possibly corresponds to TRBD1 (6 bases). In germline, CDR1 is SGHKS, CDR2 YYEKEE (reference sequence). CDR3 length: 14 residues. V was shortened by 4 bases and J by 7 bases, with 18 bases between the two germline ends. This CDR3 is CASSHGQFPGEQYF. The CDR3 nucleotides read TGTGCCAGCAGCCACGGACAGTTCCCGGGGGAGCAGTACTTC.

V gene TRBV6-5 combines with J gene TRBJ2-3; 9 bases agree with TRBD1. The germline CDR1 and CDR2 sequences are MNHEY and SVGAGI. The ends lost 4 bases at V and 2 bases at J; junction bases unmatched: 4. The CDR3 has 15 amino acids. CDR3 region: CASSSGTGITDTQYF. The CDR3 DNA follows: TGTGCCAGCAGTTCCGGGACAGGGATCACAGATACGCAGTATTTT.

The chain is built from TRBV27 and TRBJ2-5, with D hard to call. The CDR3 covers 12 residues. V was clipped by 2 bases and J by 5 bases, with 6 bases between them. CDR1 and CDR2 from the germline V gene are MNHEY and SMNVEV (reference sequence). CDR3 sequence reads: CASSLMGETQYF. The CDR3 DNA reads as TGTGCCAGCAGTTTAATGGGCGAGACCCAGTACTTC.

This clone was counted a single time. The chain carries TRBV19 and TRBJ1-4; D remains unclear. The CDR3 is 13 amino acids. CDR1 is LNHDA and CDR2 is SQIVND in the germline V gene (reference sequence). Trimming shortened V by 5 bases and J by 7 bases, and 11 bases separated the two germline ends. The CDR3 region has the DNA TGTGCCAGTAGTCCTTCGGGTGGTGAAAAACTGTTTTTT. Protein sequence: CASSPSGGEKLFF.

The chain uses TRBV7-6 and TRBJ2-5; the match to TRBD2 covers 14 bases. The CDR3 length is 17 residues. Germline lookup yields CDR1 SGHVS and CDR2 FNYEAQ. Germline trimming cut 1 base from V and 0 bases from J; bases unmatched to any gene: 1. This CDR3 is CASSLGLAGGYQETQYF. CDR3 in DNA: TGTGCCAGCAGCTTAGGACTAGCGGGAGGGTACCAAGAGACCCAGTACTTC.

The V call is TRBV28, the J call TRBJ2-2; weak D call: TRBD1 (6 bases). The CDR3 covers 14 residues. The germline CDR1 and CDR2 sequences are MDHEN and SYDVKM. Trimming took 5 bases from V and 7 from J, leaving 14 bases between them. For the CDR3, the DNA is TGTGCCAGCAGTCTCAGGGGTTTGCACGGGGAGCTGTTTTTT. Its protein is CASSLRGLHGELFF.

In regard to this clone: Other DNA sequences in this sample translate to the same CDR3. This chain links TRBV5-1 with TRBJ2-7, with TRBD2 matching over 9 bases. V trimming: 2 bases; J trimming: 2 bases; junction bases outside the gene matches: 2. The germline V gene encodes CDR1 SGHRS and CDR2 YFSETQ. The CDR3 has 14 amino acids. The CDR3 reads CASSFGGRAYEQYF. The CDR3 nucleotides are TGCGCCAGCAGCTTCGGCGGGAGGGCCTACGAGCAGTACTTC.

CDR3 in DNA: TGTGCCACCAGCAGAGTTGGGGGCCTTGGGGGCTACACCTTC. Its translation is CATSRVGGLGGYTF. V usage is TRBV15 and J usage is TRBJ1-2, with D tentatively TRBD1 (6 bases). CDR1 and CDR2 from the germline V gene are LNHNV and YYDKDF (reference sequence). The CDR3 runs to 14 residues. V was trimmed by 1 base and J by 8 bases, leaving 14 bases between them. The full variable domain, its missing parts supplied by reference TRBV15 and TRBJ1-2, is DAMVIQNPRYQVTQFGKPVTLSCSQTLNHNVMYWYQQKSSQAPKLLFHYYDKDFNNEADTPDNFQSRRPNTSFCFLDIRSPGLGDTAMYLCATSRVGGLGGYTFGSGTRLTVV.

J is TRBJ2-1 and V is TRBV29-1; possible D gene TRBD2, 6 bases. CDR1 and CDR2 (germline): SQVTM, ANQGSEA. This CDR3 spans 14 amino acids. With 4 bases removed from V and 0 bases from J, the gap between germline ends came to 10 bases. The CDR3 bases are TGCAGCGTTGGACTGGGGGGCTCCTACAATGAGCAGTTCTTC. This sequence encodes CSVGLGGSYNEQFF.

The rearrangement links TRBV5-1 to TRBJ1-1, with D uncertain. Germline lookup yields CDR1 SGHRS and CDR2 YFSETQ. With 3 bases removed from V and 11 bases from J, the gap between germline ends came to 11 bases. The CDR3 length is 11 residues. CDR3 nucleotides: TGCGCCAGCAGCTACGAAATAGCGGCTTTCTTT. Translated, it gives CASSYEIAAFF. The full variable domain, rest sourced from reference TRBV5-1 and TRBJ1-1, is KAGVTQTPRYLIKTRGQQVTLSCSPISGHRSVSWYQQTPGQGLQFLFEYFSETQRNKGNFPGRFSGRQFSNSRSEMNVSTLELGDSALYLCASSYEIAAFFGQGTRLTVV.

The chain employs TRBV7-3 and TRBJ1-1; D is unresolved. Germline assignment: CDR1 SGHTA and CDR2 FQGTGA. CDR3 length: 17 residues. Trimming cost V 1 base and J 0 bases, with 15 bases left between them. The chain's CDR3 is CASSLRSGQVMNTEAFF. CDR3 DNA: TGTGCCAGCAGCTTAAGATCAGGTCAAGTTATGAACACTGAAGCTTTCTTT.

This clone was seen once. The gene calls are TRBV28 and TRBJ2-7; 8 bases line up with TRBD1. V gave up 4 bases and J gave up 3 bases; unmatched junction bases: 11. The CDR3 consists of 16 residues. The germline CDR1 and CDR2 sequences are MDHEN and SYDVKM. The DNA for the CDR3 is TGTGCCAGCAGTTCCCCCCGGGACAGGCGCTACTACGAGCAGTACTTC. Its translation: CASSSPRDRRYYEQYF.

The chain carries TRBV4-2 and TRBJ1-1, with 9 positions matching TRBD1. CDR1 is LGHNA and CDR2 is YNFKEQ in the germline V gene. This CDR3 is 15 amino acids long. V trimming: 1 base; J trimming: 8 bases; junction bases outside the gene matches: 8. CDR3 DNA sequence: TGTGCCAGCAGCCAAGCCGGGACAGGGAGGGGGGAAGCTTTCTTT. Amino acids: CASSQAGTGRGEAFF.

Only a few counts were recorded for this clone. This chain uses TRBV4-2 with TRBJ1-2, with 11 nucleotides matching TRBD1. The CDR3 consists of 14 residues. V was pared by 1 base and J by 8 bases, with 3 bases of the junction left unmatched. Germline lookup yields CDR1 LGHNA and CDR2 YNFKEQ. This CDR3 reads CASSQVGQGGGYTF. CDR3 bases: TGTGCCAGCAGCCAAGTGGGACAGGGGGGAGGCTACACCTTC.

The chain carries TRBV5-4 and TRBJ2-1; 7 nucleotides line up with TRBD1. The trim removed 2 bases at V and 1 base at J, leaving 0 bases unmatched. Germline V gives CDR1 SGHNT, CDR2 YYREEE (reference sequence). The CDR3 spans 14 residues. DNA for the CDR3: TGTGCCAGCAGCTTACAGGGGTCCTACAATGAGCAGTTCTTC. Translating gives CASSLQGSYNEQFF.

This clone came up once. The chain uses TRBV7-2 and TRBJ1-2; TRBD1 might be the D (5 bases). This CDR3 has 13 amino acids. Germline values: CDR1 SGHTA, CDR2 FQGNSA. The germline V and J ends were trimmed by 3 bases and 4 bases, with 9 bases remaining between them. CDR3 sequence reads: CASSFPRAYGYTF. The CDR3 DNA follows: TGTGCCAGCAGCTTTCCCAGGGCCTATGGCTACACCTTC.

The chain is built from TRBV19 and TRBJ2-1, with TRBD2 matching 13 bases. From germline, CDR1 is LNHDA and CDR2 SQIVND (reference sequence). Unmatched junction bases numbered 12, after V lost 0 bases and J lost 1 base. The CDR3 extends over 21 amino acids. In DNA form, the CDR3 reads TGTGCCAGTAGTATAGATCCCGTGACTAGCGGGAGGAGGGGGTCCTACAATGAGCAGTTCTTC. This sequence encodes CASSIDPVTSGRRGSYNEQFF. The full variable domain, with the rest looked up from reference TRBV19 and TRBJ2-1, is DGGITQSPKYLFRKEGQNVTLSCEQNLNHDAMYWYRQDPGQGLRLIYYSQIVNDFQKGDIAEGYSVSREKKESFPLTVTSAQKNPTAFYLCASSIDPVTSGRRGSYNEQFFGPGTRLTVL.

The chain employs TRBV30 and TRBJ1-6; maybe TRBD1 (5 bases). The V gene lost 5 bases and the J gene lost 10 bases, with 15 bases spanning the gap. Germline V gives CDR1 GTSNPN, CDR2 SVGIG (reference sequence). The CDR3 sequence is 13 residues long. CDR3 DNA sequence: TGTGCCTGGGGTTGGGGCCCCGGATCACCCCTCCACTTT. This gives the protein CAWGWGPGSPLHF.